This entry concerns a single T cell receptor (beta chain). Antigen specificity is unknown. The junction had 6 bases not matched to a gene; V was cut back by 3 bases and J by 8 bases. The CDR3 has 14 amino acids. Germline V gene sequence: CDR1 KGHSH, CDR2 LQKENI. Data came from immunoSEQ multiplex PCR; TCRdb stores just in-frame clones and leaves some out. The data hold approximately 2.5 million clones, with roughly nine tenths observed a single time. The source of the sample is a study of shared clonotypes between healthy human individuals. The study, taken as a whole, reports: Generally, naive subsets (rather than memory subsets) showed larger estimated richness. Non-shared clonotypes had lower generation probabilities than clonotypes shared by all four sorted-subset donors.

A CD45RA+ naive subset and a CD45RA-negative memory subset were split from CD4+ cells. Sequenced material: naive CD4+ T cells sorted from blood. Subset denoted: CD45RA+ positively selected. This clonotype was obtained from a man aged 18 to 30 in good health. J is TRBJ1-4 and V is TRBV18; 7 bases line up with TRBD1. The CDR3, as DNA: TGTGCCAGCTCACCCGGGGACAGCCCAGAAAAACTGTTTTTT. This gives the protein CASSPGDSPEKLFF. The full variable domain, in which reference TRBV18 and TRBJ1-4 provide the parts outside the CDR3, is NAGVMQNPRHLVRRRGQEARLRCSPMKGHSHVYWYRQLPEEGLKFMVYLQKENIIDESGMPKERFSAEFPKEGPSILRIQQVVRGDSAAYFCASSPGDSPEKLFFGSGTQLSVL.